This T cell receptor beta chain comes out of a study of T cells expressing NK-cell markers. As for the study in general: Serological testing identified most of the eight sequenced donors as HCMV-seropositive and one as seronegative. Study outcomes and limitations: Dominant NKG2C+ clonotypes in six donors made up roughly 1.0-7.0% of CD8+ T cells. The study found these clonotypes also leading the CD3+CD56-NKG2C+ fraction in a few donors.

Details on this clonotype: Its antigen is as yet unknown.

The CDR3 contains 15 residues. Germline V lookup: CDR1 ENHRY, CDR2 SYGVKD. Reanalyzing the 5' RACE reads, TCRdb keeps one entry per CDR3 protein, without DNA. The sample has about 160,000 distinct CDR3 sequences, and its top ten clones hold around 20%. Sequenced sample: blood T cells: a sorted CD56 or NKG2C T cell subset, CD4+ or CD8+ T cells, or bulk PBMC T cells (not recorded which). The source is a man aged 18-70 years in good health. V usage is TRBV10-3 and J usage is TRBJ1-2. The CDR3 spells CAISGGRGDYYGYTF.